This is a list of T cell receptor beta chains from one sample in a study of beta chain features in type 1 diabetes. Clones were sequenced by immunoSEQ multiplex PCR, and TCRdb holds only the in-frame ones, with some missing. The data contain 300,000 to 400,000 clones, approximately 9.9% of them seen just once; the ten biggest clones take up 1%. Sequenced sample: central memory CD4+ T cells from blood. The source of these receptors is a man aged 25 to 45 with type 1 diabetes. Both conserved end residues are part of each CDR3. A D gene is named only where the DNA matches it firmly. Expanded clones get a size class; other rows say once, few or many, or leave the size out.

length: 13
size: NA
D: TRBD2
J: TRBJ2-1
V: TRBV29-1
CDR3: CSVRTSGDNEQFF
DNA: TGCAGCGTTCGGACTAGCGGGGACAATGAGCAGTTCTTC

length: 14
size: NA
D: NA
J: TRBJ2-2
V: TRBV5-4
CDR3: CASSLAENTGELFF
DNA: TGTGCCAGCAGCTTGGCCGAGAACACCGGGGAGCTGTTTTTT

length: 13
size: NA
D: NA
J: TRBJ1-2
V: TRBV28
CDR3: CASSSDRYYGYTF
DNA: TGTGCCAGCAGCTCTGACAGATACTATGGCTACACCTTC

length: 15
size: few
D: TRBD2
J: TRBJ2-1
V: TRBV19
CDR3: CASSSLAAAYNEQFF
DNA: TGTGCCAGTAGCTCGCTAGCGGCCGCCTACAATGAGCAGTTCTTC

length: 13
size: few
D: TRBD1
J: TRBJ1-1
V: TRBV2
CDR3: CASRTGDSTEAFF
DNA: TGTGCCAGCAGAACAGGGGATAGCACTGAAGCTTTCTTT

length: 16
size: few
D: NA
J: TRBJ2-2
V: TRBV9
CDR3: CASSARGGDYPGELFF
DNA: TGTGCCAGCAGCGCCCGAGGGGGGGATTATCCCGGGGAGCTGTTTTTT

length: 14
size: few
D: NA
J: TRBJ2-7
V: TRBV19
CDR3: CASGASFTSYEQYF
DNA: TGTGCCAGTGGCGCTAGCTTCACCTCCTACGAGCAGTACTTC

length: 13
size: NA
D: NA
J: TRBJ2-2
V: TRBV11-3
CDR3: CASSLVPPGELFF
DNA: TGTGCCAGCAGCTTAGTTCCCCCCGGGGAGCTGTTTTTT

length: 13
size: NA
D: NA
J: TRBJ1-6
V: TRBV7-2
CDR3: CASRSDGNSPLHF
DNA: TGTGCCAGCAGGTCGGACGGGAATTCACCCCTCCACTTT

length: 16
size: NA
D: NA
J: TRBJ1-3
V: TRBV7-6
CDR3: CASSLAQAHSGNTIYF
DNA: TGTGCCAGCAGCTTAGCACAGGCCCACTCTGGAAACACCATATATTTT

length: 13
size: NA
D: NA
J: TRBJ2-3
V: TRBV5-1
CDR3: CASSLEIGDTQYF
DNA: TGCGCCAGCAGCTTGGAGATTGGAGATACGCAGTATTTT

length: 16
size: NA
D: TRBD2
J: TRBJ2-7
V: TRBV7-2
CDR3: CASSFSGLAGGPEQYF
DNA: TGTGCCAGCAGCTTCTCGGGGCTAGCGGGGGGGCCCGAGCAGTACTTC

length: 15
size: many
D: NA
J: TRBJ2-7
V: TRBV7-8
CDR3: CASSSFRGVGYEQYF
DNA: TGTGCCAGCAGCTCCTTTCGGGGCGTGGGGTACGAGCAGTACTTC

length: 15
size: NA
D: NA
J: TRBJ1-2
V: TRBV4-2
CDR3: CASSQDRIPNYGYTF
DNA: TGTGCCAGCAGCCAAGATCGCATCCCTAACTATGGCTACACCTTC

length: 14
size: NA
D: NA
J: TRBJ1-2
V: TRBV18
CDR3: CASSYGQGDYGYTF
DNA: TGTGCCAGCTCCTACGGGCAGGGAGACTATGGCTACACCTTC

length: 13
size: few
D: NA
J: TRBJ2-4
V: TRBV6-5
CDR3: CASSVGGRNIQYF
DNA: TGTGCCAGCAGTGTTGGGGGAAGAAACATTCAGTACTTC

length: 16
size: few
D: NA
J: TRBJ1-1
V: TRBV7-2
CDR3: CASSLGGGRMNTEAFF
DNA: TGTGCCAGCAGCTTAGGGGGAGGGAGGATGAACACTGAAGCTTTCTTT

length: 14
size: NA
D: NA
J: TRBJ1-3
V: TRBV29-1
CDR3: CSAWTGDSGNTIYF
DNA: TGCAGCGCGTGGACCGGAGACTCTGGAAACACCATATATTTT

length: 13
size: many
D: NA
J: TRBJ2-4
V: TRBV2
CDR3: CASSEAGLNIQYF
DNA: TGTGCCAGCAGTGAAGCAGGTCTAAACATTCAGTACTTC

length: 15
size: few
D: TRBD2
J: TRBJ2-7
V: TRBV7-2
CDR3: CASSPGGLAGVWQYF
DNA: TGTGCCAGCAGCCCAGGGGGACTAGCGGGCGTTTGGCAGTACTTC

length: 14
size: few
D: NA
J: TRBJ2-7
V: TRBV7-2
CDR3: CASAPRGGSLGQYF
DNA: TGTGCCAGCGCCCCAAGGGGCGGCTCCCTAGGGCAGTACTTC

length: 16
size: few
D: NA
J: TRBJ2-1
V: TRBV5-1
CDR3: CASSLAPGSTYNEQFF
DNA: TGCGCCAGCAGCTTGGCACCGGGTTCCACCTACAATGAGCAGTTCTTC

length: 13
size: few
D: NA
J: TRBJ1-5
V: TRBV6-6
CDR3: CASSLEPNQPQHF
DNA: TGTGCCAGCAGTTTGGAGCCGAATCAGCCCCAGCATTTT

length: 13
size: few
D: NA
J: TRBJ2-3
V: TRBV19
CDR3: CASKVSGTDTQYF
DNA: TGTGCCAGTAAGGTATCGGGAACAGATACGCAGTATTTT

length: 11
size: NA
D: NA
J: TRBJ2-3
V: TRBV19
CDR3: CASKAADTQYF
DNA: TGTGCCAGTAAAGCTGCAGATACGCAGTATTTT

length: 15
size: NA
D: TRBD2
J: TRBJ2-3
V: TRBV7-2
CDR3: CASSVSGGAPATQYF
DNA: TGTGCCAGCAGCGTTAGCGGGGGGGCCCCGGCGACGCAGTATTTT

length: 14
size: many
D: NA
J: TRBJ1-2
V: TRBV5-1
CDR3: CASSFLGQRDGYTF
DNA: TGCGCCAGCAGCTTTCTGGGTCAACGGGACGGCTACACCTTC

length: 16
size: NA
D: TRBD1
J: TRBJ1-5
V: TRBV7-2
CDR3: CASSRNGQAINQPQHF
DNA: TGTGCCAGCAGTCGAAACGGACAGGCGATTAATCAGCCCCAGCATTTT

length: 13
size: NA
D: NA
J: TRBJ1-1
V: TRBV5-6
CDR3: CASSLPSSDEAFF
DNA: TGTGCCAGCAGCTTGCCGAGCTCCGATGAAGCTTTCTTT

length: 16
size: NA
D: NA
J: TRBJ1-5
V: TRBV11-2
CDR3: CASSLAGANDNQPQHF
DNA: TGTGCCAGCAGCTTGGCAGGAGCGAACGACAATCAGCCCCAGCATTTT

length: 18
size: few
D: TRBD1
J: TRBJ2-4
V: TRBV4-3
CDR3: CASSQDYDRGRGKNIQYF
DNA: TGCGCCAGCAGCCAAGATTATGACAGGGGCAGGGGCAAAAACATTCAGTACTTC

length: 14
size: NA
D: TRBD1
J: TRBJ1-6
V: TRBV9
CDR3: CASSAQGSNSPLHF
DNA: TGTGCCAGCAGCGCACAGGGGTCTAATTCACCCCTCCACTTT

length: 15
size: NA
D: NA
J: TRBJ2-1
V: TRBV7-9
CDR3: CASSSPKTNSNEQFF
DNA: TGTGCCAGCAGCTCCCCCAAGACCAACAGCAATGAGCAGTTCTTC

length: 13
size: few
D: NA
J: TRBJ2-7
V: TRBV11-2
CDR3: CASSLTPKYEQYF
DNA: TGTGCCAGCAGCTTAACCCCTAAATACGAGCAGTACTTC

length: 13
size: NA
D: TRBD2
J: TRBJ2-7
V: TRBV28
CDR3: CASVNGGADEQYF
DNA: TGTGCCAGCGTAAACGGGGGGGCCGATGAGCAGTACTTC

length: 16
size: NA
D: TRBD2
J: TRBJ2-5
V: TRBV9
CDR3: CASSALGTSGQETQYF
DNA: TGTGCCAGCAGCGCCCTCGGGACTAGCGGGCAAGAGACCCAGTACTTC

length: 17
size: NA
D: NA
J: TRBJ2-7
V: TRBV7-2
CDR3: CASSLAPAGGELRGQYF
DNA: TGTGCCAGCAGCTTAGCGCCGGCAGGTGGGGAACTACGAGGGCAGTACTTC

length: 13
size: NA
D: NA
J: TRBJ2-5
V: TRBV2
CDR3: CASSRNGVETQYF
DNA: TGTGCCAGCAGTCGTAACGGGGTAGAGACCCAGTACTTC